What follows describes a single T cell receptor (beta chain). Study processing details: Estimation of nucleated cell counts relied on the amplification of reference gene primers. The protocol was immunoSEQ multiplex PCR, while the TCRdb copy is restricted to in-frame clones and leaves out a portion. The V and J calls and clone size were taken over from that table, and D and trimming were inferred from the DNA. The sample includes about 180,000 clones, about 90% of them seen just once. These data originate in a study of blood T cell repertoires in COVID-19. Study in general: There were acute and convalescent COVID-19 samples, and they came from the United States, Italy and Spain. Sources were T cells, B-cell-depleted T cells, or PBMCs; the material itself was cDNA or gDNA.

Trimming removed 0 bases from V and 0 bases from J, with 11 bases in between. This CDR3 contains 16 residues. The germline CDR1 and CDR2 sequences are MDHEN and SYDVKM. This chain joins TRBV28 and TRBJ1-1; D is uncertain. This TCR derives from a man in his 70s with active or convalescent COVID-19. The specimen sequenced was peripheral blood. The CDR3 loop reads CASSLWEEALNTEAFF. Here the CDR3 DNA reads TGTGCCAGCAGTTTATGGGAGGAGGCGCTGAACACTGAAGCTTTCTTT.